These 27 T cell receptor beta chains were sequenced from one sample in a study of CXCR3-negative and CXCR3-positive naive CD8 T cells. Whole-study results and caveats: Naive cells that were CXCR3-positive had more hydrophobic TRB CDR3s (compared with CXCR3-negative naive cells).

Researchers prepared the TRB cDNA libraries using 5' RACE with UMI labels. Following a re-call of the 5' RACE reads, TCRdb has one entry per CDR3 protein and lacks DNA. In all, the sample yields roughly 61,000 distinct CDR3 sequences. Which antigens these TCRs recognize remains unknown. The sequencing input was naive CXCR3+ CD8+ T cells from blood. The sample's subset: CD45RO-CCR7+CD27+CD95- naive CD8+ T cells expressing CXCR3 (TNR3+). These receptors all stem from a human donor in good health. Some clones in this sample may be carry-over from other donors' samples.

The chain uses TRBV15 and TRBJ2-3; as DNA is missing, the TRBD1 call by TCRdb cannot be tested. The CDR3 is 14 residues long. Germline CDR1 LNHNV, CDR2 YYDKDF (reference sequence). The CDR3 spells CATRGSGGSDTQYF.

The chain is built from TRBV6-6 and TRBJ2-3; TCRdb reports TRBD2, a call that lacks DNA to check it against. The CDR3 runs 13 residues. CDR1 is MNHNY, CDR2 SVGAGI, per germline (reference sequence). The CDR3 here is CAIGTSGTDTQYF.

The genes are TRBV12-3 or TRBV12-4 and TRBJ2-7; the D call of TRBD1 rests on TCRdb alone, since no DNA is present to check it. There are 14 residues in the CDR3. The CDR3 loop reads CASRGTWGPYEQYF.

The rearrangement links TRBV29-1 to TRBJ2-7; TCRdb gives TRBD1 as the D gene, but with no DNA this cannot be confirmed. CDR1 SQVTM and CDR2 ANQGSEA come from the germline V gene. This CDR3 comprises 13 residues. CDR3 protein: CSVEGRQGNEQYF.

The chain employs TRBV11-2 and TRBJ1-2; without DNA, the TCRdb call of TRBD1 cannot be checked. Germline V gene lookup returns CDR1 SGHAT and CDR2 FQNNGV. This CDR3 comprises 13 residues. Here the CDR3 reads CASSRGRGQGYTF.

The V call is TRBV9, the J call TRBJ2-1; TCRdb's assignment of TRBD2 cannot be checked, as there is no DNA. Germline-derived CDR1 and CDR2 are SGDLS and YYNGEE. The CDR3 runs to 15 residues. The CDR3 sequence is CASSAALRPDNEQFF. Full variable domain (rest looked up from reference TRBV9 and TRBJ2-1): DSGVTQTPKHLITATGQRVTLRCSPRSGDLSVYWYQQSLDQGLQFLIQYYNGEERAKGNILERFSAQQFPDLHSELNLSSLELGDSALYFCASSAALRPDNEQFFGPGTRLTVL.

The CDR3 loop reads CASSLIQGPYGYTF. The chain uses TRBV5-6 and TRBJ1-2; TCRdb designates TRBD1, a call that cannot be tested without DNA. This CDR3 region has 14 residues. The germline gives CDR1 SGHDT, CDR2 YYEEEE.

CDR3 loop: CASSLAHLGVGQPQHF. The chain couples TRBV12-3 or TRBV12-4 to TRBJ1-5. The CDR3 has 16 amino acids.

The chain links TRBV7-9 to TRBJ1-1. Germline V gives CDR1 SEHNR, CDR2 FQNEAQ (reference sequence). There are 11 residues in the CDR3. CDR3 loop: CASSRGTSCKF.

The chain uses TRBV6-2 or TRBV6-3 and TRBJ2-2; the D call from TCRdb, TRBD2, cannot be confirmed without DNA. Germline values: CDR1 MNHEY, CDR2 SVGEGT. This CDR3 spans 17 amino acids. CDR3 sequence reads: CASSYPGLATNTGELFF.

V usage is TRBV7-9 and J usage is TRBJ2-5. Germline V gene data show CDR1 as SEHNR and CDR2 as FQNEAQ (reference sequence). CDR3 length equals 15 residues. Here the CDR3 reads CASSLARASQETQYF.

Here the CDR3 reads CASSFDYEQYF. The chain has TRBV6-6 and TRBJ2-7. CDR1 is MNHNY and CDR2 is SVGAGI in the germline V gene (reference sequence). This CDR3 region has 11 residues.

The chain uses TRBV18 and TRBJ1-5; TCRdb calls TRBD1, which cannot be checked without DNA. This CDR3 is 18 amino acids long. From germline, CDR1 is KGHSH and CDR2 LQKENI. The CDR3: CASSPTSSGQGSNQPQHF.

Here the CDR3 reads CASSLADLAKNIQYF. This rearrangement joins TRBV7-9 to TRBJ2-4. The CDR3 totals 15 residues. Germline V CDR1 and CDR2: SEHNR, FQNEAQ (reference sequence).

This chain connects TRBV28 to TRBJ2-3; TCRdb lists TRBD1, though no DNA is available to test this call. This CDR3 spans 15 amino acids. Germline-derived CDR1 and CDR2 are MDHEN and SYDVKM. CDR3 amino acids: CASSYRDRPTDTQYF.

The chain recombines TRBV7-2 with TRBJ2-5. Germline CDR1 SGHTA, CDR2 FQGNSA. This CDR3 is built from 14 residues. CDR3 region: CASSLYGLGETQYF.

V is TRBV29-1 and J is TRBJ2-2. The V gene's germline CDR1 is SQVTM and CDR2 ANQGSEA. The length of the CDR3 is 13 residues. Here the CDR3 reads CSVVTANTGELFF.

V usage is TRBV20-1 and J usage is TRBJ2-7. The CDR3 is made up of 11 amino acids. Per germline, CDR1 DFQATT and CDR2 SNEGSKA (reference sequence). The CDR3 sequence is CSAGLTYEQYF.

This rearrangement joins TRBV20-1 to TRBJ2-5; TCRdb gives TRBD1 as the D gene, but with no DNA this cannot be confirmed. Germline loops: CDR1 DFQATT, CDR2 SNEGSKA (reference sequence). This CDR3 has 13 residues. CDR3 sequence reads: CSASPGPLETQYF.

The CDR3 loop is CSAIWENTGELFF. The chain uses TRBV20-1 and TRBJ2-2. The CDR3 runs 13 residues. Germline V gene lookup returns CDR1 DFQATT and CDR2 SNEGSKA (reference sequence).

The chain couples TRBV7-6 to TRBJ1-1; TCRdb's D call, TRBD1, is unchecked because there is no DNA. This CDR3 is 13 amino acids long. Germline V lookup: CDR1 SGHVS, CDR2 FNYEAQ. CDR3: CASRRPGGGEAFF.

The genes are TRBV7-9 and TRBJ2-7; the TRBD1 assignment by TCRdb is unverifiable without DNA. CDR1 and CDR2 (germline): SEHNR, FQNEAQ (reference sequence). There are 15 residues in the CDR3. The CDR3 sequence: CASSMTGTSSYEQYF.

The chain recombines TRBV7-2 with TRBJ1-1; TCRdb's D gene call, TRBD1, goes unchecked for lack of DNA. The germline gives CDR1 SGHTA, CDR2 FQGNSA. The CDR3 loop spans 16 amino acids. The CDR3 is CASSPLPGQGATEAFF.

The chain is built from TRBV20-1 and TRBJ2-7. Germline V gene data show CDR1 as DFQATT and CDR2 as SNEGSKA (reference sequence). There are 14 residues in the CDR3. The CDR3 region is CSARDPDSTYEQYF.

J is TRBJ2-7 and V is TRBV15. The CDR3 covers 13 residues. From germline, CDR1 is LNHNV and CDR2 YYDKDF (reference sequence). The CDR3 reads CATSRDLGNEQYF.

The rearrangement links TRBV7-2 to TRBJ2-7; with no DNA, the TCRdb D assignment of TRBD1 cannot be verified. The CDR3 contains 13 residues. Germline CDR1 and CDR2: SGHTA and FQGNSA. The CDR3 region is CASSFREAYEQYF.

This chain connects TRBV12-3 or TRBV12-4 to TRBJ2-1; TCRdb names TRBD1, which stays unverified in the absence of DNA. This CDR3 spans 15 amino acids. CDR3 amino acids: CASSPVTDYHNEQFF.